The rows below give T cell receptor beta chains drawn from one sample of a study of vaccination effects on CD4 cells after COVID-19. Assay used: immunoSEQ multiplex PCR; TCRdb lists only in-frame clones, some missing. The sample lists about 46,000 clones; about 74% were seen once. For these receptors, no antigen is known. This specimen consisted of CD4+ T cells from PBMCs cultured with HCoV-OC43 spike peptides, obtained after COVID-19 vaccination. The receptors derive from a human donor who received a COVID-19 vaccine. CDR3s include the opening cysteine and the closing phenylalanine or tryptophan. The D gene is left open where the match is weak. Some rows have no size entry. The others give once, few or many, or a class for an expanded clone.

CDR3	DNA	V	J	D	size	length
CASSFWGTIAKNIQYF	TGTGCCAGCAGCTTTTGGGGCACAATAGCCAAAAACATTCAGTACTTC	TRBV13	TRBJ2-4	-	-	16
CASSYDRSYNEQFF	TGTGCCAGCAGTTACGACAGATCCTACAATGAGCAGTTCTTC	TRBV6-2/TRBV6-3	TRBJ2-1	-	-	14
CASTKGGGRYEQYF	TGCGCCAGCACCAAAGGGGGAGGGCGGTACGAGCAGTACTTC	TRBV23-1	TRBJ2-7	-	few	14
CASSQLSQGLGQPQHF	TGCGCCAGCAGCCAACTTTCGCAGGGGTTAGGTCAGCCCCAGCATTTT	TRBV4-1	TRBJ1-5	-	-	16
CASSPNRGVGELFF	TGTGCCAGCAGCCCAAACCGGGGCGTCGGGGAGCTGTTTTTT	TRBV7-9	TRBJ2-2	-	few	14
CASSRTLTGVANEKLFF	TGTGCCAGCAGCCGAACTTTGACAGGGGTGGCTAATGAAAAACTGTTTTTT	TRBV6-6	TRBJ1-4	TRBD1	-	17
CASRPRQSPDTQYF	TGTGCCAGCCGACCTCGGCAGTCCCCAGATACGCAGTATTTT	TRBV7-2	TRBJ2-3	-	-	14
CASSTTGYSYEQYF	TGCGCCAGCAGCACGACAGGTTACTCCTACGAGCAGTACTTC	TRBV10-1	TRBJ2-7	-	-	14
CASSLTTGGTEAFF	TGTGCCAGCAGCTTAACGACAGGGGGCACTGAAGCTTTCTTT	TRBV11-2	TRBJ1-1	TRBD1	-	14
CASSLVSGSYEQYF	TGCGCCAGCAGTCTCGTCTCGGGGTCCTACGAGCAGTACTTC	TRBV10-1	TRBJ2-7	-	-	14
CASSTLGQGRYYEQYF	TGTGCCAGCAGCACCCTCGGACAGGGCCGTTACTACGAGCAGTACTTC	TRBV11-3	TRBJ2-7	TRBD1	-	16
CASSQGIEGYTSEQYF	TGTGCCAGCAGCCAAGGAATAGAGGGGTACACGAGCGAGCAGTACTTC	TRBV3-1/TRBV3-2	TRBJ2-7	-	-	16
CASSVAGGEAFF	TGCGCCAGCAGTGTGGCAGGGGGCGAAGCTTTCTTT	TRBV10-2	TRBJ1-1	TRBD1	-	12
CASSGESGTSQAFF	TGTGCCAGCAGCGGAGAGAGCGGGACATCTCAAGCTTTCTTT	TRBV5-4	TRBJ1-1	-	-	14
CASSADRVDTQYF	TGTGCCAGCAGTGCCGACAGGGTAGATACGCAGTATTTT	TRBV12-3/TRBV12-4	TRBJ2-3	TRBD1	-	13
CASRVSRGTGGQETQYF	TGTGCCAGTAGAGTATCGAGGGGGACAGGGGGCCAAGAGACCCAGTACTTC	TRBV19	TRBJ2-5	TRBD1	once	17
CASSYLPAGSYEQYF	TGTGCCAGCAGTTACCTACCAGCGGGATCATACGAGCAGTACTTC	TRBV6-2/TRBV6-3	TRBJ2-7	TRBD2	once	15